Listed here are 30 T cell receptor beta chains from one sample, sequenced in a study of shared clonotypes between healthy human individuals. Assay: immunoSEQ multiplex PCR; the TCRdb copy retains only in-frame clones and omits some. The sample carries a few hundred thousand clones, 79% recorded once. The sample comprised PBMCs. The source of these receptors is a woman between 40 and 55 years old in good health. Some clones in this sample may be carry-over from other donors' samples.

Here the CDR3 reads CASSWTGSNNEQFF. The CDR3 nucleotides read TGTGCCAGCAGCTGGACAGGTTCTAACAATGAGCAGTTCTTC. The chain carries TRBV5-5 and TRBJ2-1; 7 nucleotides align to TRBD1. After removal of 3 bases from V and 5 bases from J, the junction contained 5 bases not matched to a gene. The CDR3 contains 14 residues. CDR1 is SGHKS and CDR2 is YYEKEE in the germline V gene (reference sequence).

CDR3 region: CAWSVAVNTEAFF. The CDR3 DNA reads TGTGCCTGGAGTGTAGCTGTGAACACTGAAGCTTTCTTT. V and J are TRBV30 and TRBJ1-1; D uncertain. Germline V gene data show CDR1 as GTSNPN and CDR2 as SVGIG (reference sequence). V was shortened by 0 bases and J by 0 bases, with 5 bases between the two germline ends. The CDR3 sequence is 13 residues long. The whole variable domain, remainder taken from reference TRBV30 and TRBJ1-1, is SQTIHQWPATLVQPVGSPLSLECTVEGTSNPNLYWYRQAAGRGLQLLFYSVGIGQISSEVPQNLSASRPQDRQFILSSKKLLLSDSGFYLCAWSVAVNTEAFFGQGTRLTVV.

The chain is built from TRBV10-2 and TRBJ1-1; D is unclear. CDR1 and CDR2 from the germline V gene are WSHSY and SAAADI. V lost 0 bases to trimming and J lost 4 bases, with 12 bases between them. This CDR3 has 15 amino acids. Here the CDR3 reads CASSESRRVGTEAFF. The CDR3 bases are TGCGCCAGCAGTGAGTCTAGGAGGGTCGGCACTGAAGCTTTCTTT.

This chain links TRBV2 with TRBJ1-1; D unclear. In germline, CDR1 is SNHLY, CDR2 FYNNEI. V was shortened by 5 bases and J by 3 bases, with 10 bases between the two germline ends. CDR3 length: 13 residues. CDR3: CASSNLLYTEAFF. The CDR3 DNA sequence: TGTGCCAGCAGTAACTTATTGTACACTGAAGCTTTCTTT.

This clone was counted once. The gene calls are TRBV13 and TRBJ1-2; 7 bases match TRBD1. Unmatched junction bases numbered 5, after V lost 0 bases and J lost 4 bases. Germline values: CDR1 PRHDT, CDR2 FYEKMQ (reference sequence). This CDR3 is built from 15 residues. Here the CDR3 reads CASSLGDRLFYGYTF. The CDR3 DNA sequence: TGTGCCAGCAGCTTAGGGGACAGGCTCTTCTATGGCTACACCTTC.

V usage is TRBV9 and J usage is TRBJ2-3, with D possibly called TRBD1 or TRBD2 (6 bases each). Germline assignment: CDR1 SGDLS and CDR2 YYNGEE. The V end lost 0 bases, the J end lost 9 bases, and 14 bases lay between the germline ends. The CDR3 has 14 residues. CDR3 DNA sequence: TGTGCCAGCAGCGTAGAGGGGGGCGCCTCAACGCAGTATTTT. Protein: CASSVEGGASTQYF.

This sequence joins TRBV28 and TRBJ2-3, with 9 bases that match TRBD2. V shed 5 bases and J 7 bases; nucleotides not matched to a gene: 7. This CDR3 contains 14 residues. Germline V gene lookup returns CDR1 MDHEN and CDR2 SYDVKM. This chain's CDR3 is CASSHSGSIHTQYF. For the CDR3, the DNA is TGTGCCAGCAGTCATAGCGGGAGTATCCATACGCAGTATTTT.

V is TRBV10-2 and J is TRBJ1-2; D is unresolved. The CDR3 covers 11 residues. The germline V gene encodes CDR1 WSHSY and CDR2 SAAADI. V was clipped by 4 bases and J by 7 bases, with 7 bases between them. The CDR3 DNA follows: TGCGCCAGCAGTGTAGGAGGTGGCTACACCTTC. Translated: CASSVGGGYTF.

The rearrangement joins TRBV6-4 to TRBJ2-2; 9 positions agree with TRBD2. CDR3 size: 16 residues. Germline lookup yields CDR1 MRHNA and CDR2 SNTAGT. J was trimmed by 7 bases and V by 2 bases; bases with no gene match: 8. CDR3 bases: TGTGCCAGCAGTGACGGGACTAGCCCTGGGAGCGGGGAGCTGTTTTTT. Translated, it gives CASSDGTSPGSGELFF.

The CDR3, as DNA: TGCGCCAGCAGCAAAACAGGAGAAGATACGCAGTATTTT. Amino acid sequence: CASSKTGEDTQYF. The chain employs TRBV5-1 and TRBJ2-3; TRBD1 might be the D (5 bases). Per germline, CDR1 SGHRS and CDR2 YFSETQ. The CDR3 is 13 amino acids. V was cut by 4 bases and J by 5 bases, with 11 bases left in between.

The chain carries TRBV6-6 and TRBJ1-1; D gene ambiguous. This CDR3 has 13 residues. Germline V CDR1 and CDR2: MNHNY, SVGAGI (reference sequence). V shed 4 bases and J shed 5 bases, with 11 bases lying between them. The CDR3 protein is CASSSDGGTEAFF. CDR3 in DNA: TGTGCCAGCAGTTCCGACGGTGGTACTGAAGCTTTCTTT.

The V and J genes are TRBV5-1 and TRBJ2-5; TRBD1 might be the D (5 bases). The CDR3 is 15 residues long. The germline gives CDR1 SGHRS, CDR2 YFSETQ. The ends were cut back, 5 bases at V and 3 bases at J, with 17 bases in the middle. The CDR3 loop reads CASSLGRGFEETQYF. For the CDR3, the DNA is TGCGCCAGCAGTCTCGGAAGGGGATTTGAAGAGACCCAGTACTTC.

The chain uses TRBV5-1 and TRBJ2-5, with D tentatively TRBD1 (6 bases). V was trimmed by 4 bases and J by 5 bases, leaving 15 bases between them. This CDR3 is 14 amino acids long. Germline CDR1 and CDR2: SGHRS and YFSETQ. The CDR3 DNA is TGCGCCAGCAGCAATTCAGGGGTCCACGAGACCCAGTACTTC. It translates to CASSNSGVHETQYF.

The V call is TRBV28, the J call TRBJ2-5, with a tentative D call TRBD2 (6 bases). The ends were cut back, 6 bases at V and 4 bases at J, with 15 bases in the middle. This CDR3 region has 14 residues. Per germline, CDR1 MDHEN and CDR2 SYDVKM. CDR3 in amino acids: CASRPDSEGETQYF. CDR3 DNA: TGTGCCAGCAGACCCGACTCGGAGGGAGAGACCCAGTACTTC.

This clone was observed a few times. J is TRBJ2-7 and V is TRBV11-1; the D gene could be TRBD1 or TRBD2 (5 bases each). Trimming took 5 bases from V and 3 from J, leaving 17 bases between them. The CDR3 consists of 15 residues. Germline loops: CDR1 SGHAT, CDR2 FQDESV (reference sequence). The CDR3 region is CASSVSVGVGYEQYF. The CDR3 nucleotides read TGTGCCAGCAGCGTCTCGGTGGGGGTCGGCTACGAGCAGTACTTC.

Points on this clone: At the DNA level, this CDR3 is encoded by other sequences in the same sample as well. The chain is built from TRBV30 and TRBJ2-2; D perhaps matches TRBD2 (6 bases). This CDR3 spans 14 amino acids. The germline V gene encodes CDR1 GTSNPN and CDR2 SVGIG (reference sequence). Trimming removed 7 bases at V and 5 bases at J, with 17 bases between. CDR3 bases: TGTGCCTCAGCCCGGGACCGGGGGACCGGGGAGCTGTTTTTT. Amino acid sequence: CASARDRGTGELFF.

This clone was detected once. The gene calls are TRBV18 and TRBJ2-7, with D perhaps TRBD1 (6 bases). There are 14 residues in the CDR3. V shed 1 base and J shed 5 bases, with 12 bases lying between them. Germline loops: CDR1 KGHSH, CDR2 LQKENI. The CDR3 region is CASSPLNRDDEQYF. The CDR3 DNA reads as TGTGCCAGCTCACCACTGAACAGGGATGACGAGCAGTACTTC.

The genes are TRBV18 and TRBJ2-7, with 7 nucleotides matching TRBD2. Germline V gives CDR1 KGHSH, CDR2 LQKENI. The CDR3 spans 16 residues. V lost 3 bases to trimming and J lost 0 bases; unmatched junction nucleotides: 8. The CDR3 sequence: CASSPYGGSTSYEQYF. In DNA form, the CDR3 reads TGTGCCAGCTCACCTTATGGCGGGAGCACCTCCTACGAGCAGTACTTC.

Points on this clone: This may be a read error, as it is one base from a much larger clone. In the same sample, other DNA sequences code for this CDR3. The chain joins TRBV5-1 to TRBJ2-7; either TRBD1 or TRBD2 may supply D (5 bases each). Between the trimmed V and J ends, which lost 2 bases and 2 bases, there was a span of 14 bases. The germline CDR1 and CDR2 sequences are SGHRS and YFSETQ. The CDR3 loop spans 15 amino acids. The CDR3 sequence: CASSLGAGETYEQYF. In nucleotides, the CDR3 is TGCGCCAGCAGCTTAGGGGCCGGGGAGACCTACGAGCAGTACTTC.

This clone appeared once. The rearrangement joins TRBV7-8 to TRBJ2-5; no clear D. Germline CDR1 reads SGHVS; CDR2 reads FQNEAQ. This CDR3 is built from 14 residues. Trimming pared 0 bases from V and 4 bases from J, leaving 9 bases between. The CDR3 loop is CASSLARVGETQYF. The CDR3 DNA sequence: TGTGCCAGCAGCTTAGCGCGAGTGGGAGAGACCCAGTACTTC. The variable domain in full, with the rest retrieved from reference TRBV7-8 and TRBJ2-5, is GAGVSQSPRYKVAKRGQDVALRCDPISGHVSLFWYQQALGQGPEFLTYFQNEAQLDKSGLPSDRFFAERPEGSVSTLKIQRTQQEDSAVYLCASSLARVGETQYFGPGTRLLVL.

The V call is TRBV2, the J call TRBJ2-1; the D gene is possibly TRBD2 (5 bases). The germline CDR1 and CDR2 sequences are SNHLY and FYNNEI. The V end was cut by 10 bases, the J end by 6 bases, with 16 bases between. CDR3 length: 13 amino acids. DNA for the CDR3: TGTGCCACGCGACTGGGAGAAGGCAATGAGCAGTTCTTC. This sequence encodes CATRLGEGNEQFF.

The chain recombines TRBV30 with TRBJ2-3, with a possible D match to TRBD2 (5 bases). Per germline, CDR1 GTSNPN and CDR2 SVGIG (reference sequence). Deletions cut 0 bases from V and 2 bases from J, with 15 bases between. There are 16 residues in the CDR3. CDR3 amino acids: CAWSVVGGRFTDTQYF. The CDR3 coding sequence is TGTGCCTGGAGTGTTGTTGGCGGGCGATTCACAGATACGCAGTATTTT.

About this clone itself: Given a far larger clone just one base away, this is likely a sequencing read error. CDR3 region: CASSVGVPYEQYF. CDR3 nucleotides: TGTGCCAGCTCAGTGGGGGTCCCCTACGAGCAGTACTTC. The chain combines TRBV18 with TRBJ2-7; D is perhaps TRBD1 or TRBD2 (5 bases each). CDR1 and CDR2 from the germline V gene are KGHSH and LQKENI. The length of the CDR3 is 13 residues. Trimming shortened V by 5 bases and J by 2 bases, and 10 bases separated the two germline ends.

The rearrangement joins TRBV5-1 to TRBJ1-1, with 9 positions matching TRBD1. There are 15 residues in the CDR3. Germline assignment: CDR1 SGHRS and CDR2 YFSETQ. Unmatched junction bases numbered 6, after V lost 6 bases and J lost 0 bases. This chain's CDR3 is CASKTGGGVNTEAFF. The CDR3 DNA reads as TGCGCCAGCAAGACAGGGGGTGGCGTGAACACTGAAGCTTTCTTT.

V gene TRBV2 combines with J gene TRBJ1-1; tentative D call: TRBD1 (6 bases). Per the germline V gene, CDR1 is SNHLY and CDR2 is FYNNEI. CDR3 length equals 14 residues. The V and J ends lost 7 bases and 4 bases respectively, with 16 bases between them. The CDR3 is CASTQGTGSTEAFF. The CDR3 DNA is TGTGCCAGCACCCAAGGAACAGGGAGCACTGAAGCTTTCTTT.

The rearrangement links TRBV7-9 to TRBJ2-1; no clear D gene. This CDR3 has 13 residues. Germline CDR1 reads SEHNR; CDR2 reads FQNEAQ (reference sequence). V was pared by 5 bases and J by 5 bases, with 10 bases between. CDR3 sequence (DNA): TGTGCCAGCAGCCTTAACTTTGACAATGAGCAGTTCTTC. Protein sequence: CASSLNFDNEQFF.

This clone was seen many times. The chain joins TRBV13 to TRBJ2-1; TRBD1 matches 9 bases. V trimming: 0 bases; J trimming: 8 bases; junction bases outside the gene matches: 5. The CDR3 contains 15 residues. Germline V gene lookup returns CDR1 PRHDT and CDR2 FYEKMQ (reference sequence). In DNA, the CDR3 is TGTGCCAGCAGCTTAGGGGGACAGGGTTTGCATGAGCAGTTCTTC. This encodes CASSLGGQGLHEQFF.

This chain connects TRBV28 to TRBJ2-6; 12 bases are shared with TRBD1. V lost 3 bases, J lost 2 bases, and 5 bases stayed unmatched. The CDR3 is 18 amino acids. Germline assignment: CDR1 MDHEN and CDR2 SYDVKM. The CDR3: CASSFPGTGGTGANVLTF. CDR3 nucleotides: TGTGCCAGCAGTTTCCCCGGGACAGGGGGCACTGGGGCCAACGTCCTGACTTTC.

The chain links TRBV5-4 to TRBJ1-2, with TRBD1 matching 9 bases. Germline CDR1 is SGHNT and CDR2 is YYREEE (reference sequence). The J segment lost 6 bases and the V segment lost 3 bases, leaving 6 bases of the junction unmatched. The CDR3 spans 14 residues. In nucleotides, the CDR3 is TGTGCCAGCAGCTCACAGGGGGCTGGGGATGGCTACACCTTC. Protein: CASSSQGAGDGYTF. Combining the CDR3 with reference TRBV5-4 and TRBJ1-2 gives the whole variable domain ETGVTQSPTHLIKTRGQQVTLRCSSQSGHNTVSWYQQALGQGPQFIFQYYREEENGRGNFPPRFSGLQFPNYSSELNVNALELDDSALYLCASSSQGAGDGYTFGSGTRLTVV.

This sequence joins TRBV28 and TRBJ1-5; D ambiguous. Trimming took off 8 bases at V and 1 base at J, with 6 bases between the two ends. CDR3 length: 12 residues. Per germline, CDR1 MDHEN and CDR2 SYDVKM. The CDR3 DNA reads as TGTGCCAGCTGGGAAAGCAATCAGCCCCAGCATTTT. Residues: CASWESNQPQHF.